This T cell receptor beta chain was profiled in a study of cytomegalovirus exposure and HLA in healthy donors. As regards this clone: The antigen is not known.

Study-wide results and caveats: CMV antigen specificity of a few CMV-associated chains was confirmed in vitro. Usually a TCR sequence was rare, but some public TCRs were found in many donors. According to a subsequent analysis, TCR clusters from the first cohort were inclined to appear together in the 90 to 150 validation repertoires.

V lost 6 bases, J lost 6 bases, and 5 bases stayed unmatched. The CDR3 covers 15 residues. The germline V gene encodes CDR1 MNHEY and CDR2 SVGAGI. Some clones are missing from TCRdb's copy, which holds only in-frame ones; the method was immunoSEQ multiplex PCR. Of around 73,000 clones in the sample, 70% to 90% were seen once. The donors were in the roughly 130-subject validation cohort; that cohort was separate from the roughly 700-subject first cohort. The sequenced sample consisted of PBMCs. This TCR was sampled from a woman aged 18-29 years in good health and CMV-seropositive. This rearrangement joins TRBV6-5 to TRBJ2-1; 13 bases are a match to TRBD2. The CDR3 DNA reads as TGTGCCAGCAGGCCCCGGACTAGCGGGGGCAATGAGCAGTTCTTC. As protein: CASRPRTSGGNEQFF.